This T cell receptor (beta chain) originates from a study of OX40 agonist ivuxolimab in advanced cancers. Study in general: Patients undergoing dose escalation presented with hepatocellular carcinoma, melanoma, renal cell or head and neck cancer.

The V gene's germline CDR1 is MNHEY and CDR2 SMNVEV (reference sequence). The V end was cut by 7 bases, the J end by 0 bases, with 15 bases between. The CDR3 consists of 15 residues. General observations from the study: CD4+ and CD8+ blood T cells expanded clonally by week 6 at 0.1 to 3.0 mg/kg. Average numbers of expanded clones were greater in CD8+ T cells than in CD4+.

The repertoire was sequenced with immunoSEQ multiplex PCR; TCRdb's copy has only in-frame clones and lacks some. The sample contains some 14,000 clones, about 80% of which appear only once. Concerning this clone: Its target is unknown.

The chain employs TRBV27 and TRBJ1-2; D is undetermined. This specimen consisted of CD4+ or CD8+ T cells sorted from blood, obtained in a trial of the OX40 agonist ivuxolimab. This receptor was identified in an adult with an advanced solid tumor such as melanoma, head and neck, liver or kidney cancer. The CDR3 bases are TGTGCCAGCACCTCCCGGGCAGACTCTAACTATGGCTACACCTTC. Translation: CASTSRADSNYGYTF.